This T cell receptor (beta chain) was sequenced in a study of blood T cells in healthy people across ages. PBMCs were isolated at a quantity of at least 6.5 million per sample. The CDR3 contains 14 residues. The V gene's germline CDR1 is SGHRS and CDR2 YFSETQ. With respect to this clonotype: Its antigen is undetermined. The junction departs from germline at one end; a sequencing error may be responsible.

Through a sample-barcoded 5' primer and a J-beta primer mix, a second PCR was run for 7 to 11 cycles. From the 5' RACE reads, TCRdb called clonotypes with MiXCR, one entry per CDR3 protein. The sample lists more than 650,000 distinct CDR3 sequences, over 20% occurring once. General study results and limits: In the absence of known donor CMV status, changes in expanded clonotypes were possibly confounded. With naive T cell percentage, TCR beta diversity showed a strong correlation.

Input material: blood. This chain joins TRBV5-1 and TRBJ2-3; D might be TRBD2 (5 bases). This clonotype was sampled from a man between 65 and 80 years old in good health. CDR3 sequence reads: CASSLFGETDTQYF. The CDR3 DNA reads TGTGCCAGCAGCTTATTCGGGGAGACAGATACGCAGTATTTT.